Listed below are T cell receptor beta chains from one sample, sequenced in a study of T cell repertoires in cytomegalovirus infection. No antigen has been identified for these receptors. TCRdb redid the calling of the reads with MiXCR, one entry per CDR3 protein. This table holds 900,000 to 950,000 distinct CDR3 sequences, around a third found once. The sample consisted of cultured CD8+ T cells from PBMCs, taken from culture after CMV antigen stimulation. Receptors originate from a human donor in good health (CMV status not recorded). Some clones in this sample may be carry-over from other donors' samples. Both conserved end residues are part of each CDR3. A D gene is named only where the DNA matches it firmly. Not every row has a clone size; where given, it reads once, few, many or a size class.

CDR3: CASSSGTGGATDTQYF
DNA: TGTGCCAGCAGTTCAGGGACAGGGGGGGCCACAGATACGCAGTATTTT
D: TRBD1
size: NA
J: TRBJ2-3
V: TRBV27

CDR3: CAISEVGQWLEDTEAFF
DNA: TGTGCCATCAGCGAGGTGGGACAGTGGCTGGAGGACACTGAAGCTTTCTTT
D: TRBD1
size: NA
J: TRBJ1-1
V: TRBV10-3

CDR3: CASSWSGVYGYTF
DNA: TGTGCCAGTAGTTGGAGCGGGGTTTATGGCTACACCTTC
D: NA
size: few
J: TRBJ1-2
V: TRBV19

CDR3: CASSLPGQGLLGDTQYF
DNA: TGCGCCAGCAGCCTCCCGGGACAGGGGCTCCTGGGGGATACGCAGTATTTT
D: TRBD1
size: NA
J: TRBJ2-3
V: TRBV4-1

CDR3: CASSLGLLGMNTEAFF
DNA: TGTGCCAGCAGCTTAGGCCTACTGGGGATGAACACTGAAGCTTTCTTT
D: NA
size: few
J: TRBJ1-1
V: TRBV7-4

CDR3: CASSYSLRVNTEAFF
DNA: TGTGCCAGCAGTTACTCTCTCCGAGTGAACACTGAAGCTTTCTTT
D: NA
size: few
J: TRBJ1-1
V: TRBV6-6

CDR3: CASSLARGPNYGYTF
DNA: TGTGCCAGCAGCTTAGCCCGGGGTCCTAACTATGGCTACACCTTC
D: NA
size: NA
J: TRBJ1-2
V: TRBV7-9

CDR3: CASSLWGSAETGELFF
DNA: TGTGCCAGCAGCCTGTGGGGGTCGGCGGAAACCGGGGAGCTGTTTTTT
D: NA
size: NA
J: TRBJ2-2
V: TRBV7-6

CDR3: CASSELPGQESYEQYF
DNA: TGTGCCAGCAGTGAATTACCGGGACAGGAGTCCTACGAGCAGTACTTC
D: TRBD1
size: few
J: TRBJ2-7
V: TRBV6-1

CDR3: CASSLGGRAYGYTF
DNA: TGTGCCAGCAGCTTAGGGGGAAGAGCCTATGGCTACACCTTC
D: NA
size: few
J: TRBJ1-2
V: TRBV7-9

CDR3: CASRRGTEAFF
DNA: TGTGCCAGCAGGCGGGGCACTGAAGCTTTCTTT
D: NA
size: many
J: TRBJ1-1
V: TRBV6-1

CDR3: CASSYSTTDTQYF
DNA: TGTGCCAGCAGTTACTCGACTACTGATACGCAGTATTTT
D: NA
size: NA
J: TRBJ2-3
V: TRBV6-2/TRBV6-3

CDR3: CASSLTGMNTEAFF
DNA: TGTGCCAGCAGCTTGACAGGGATGAACACTGAAGCTTTCTTT
D: TRBD1
size: many
J: TRBJ1-1
V: TRBV7-3

CDR3: CASSVSRGSGGQETQYF
DNA: TGTGCCAGCAGCGTATCCCGGGGTAGCGGGGGACAAGAGACCCAGTACTTC
D: TRBD2
size: NA
J: TRBJ2-5
V: TRBV9

CDR3: CASRLMGQGGTEAFF
DNA: TGTGCCAGTAGACTGATGGGACAGGGGGGAACTGAAGCTTTCTTT
D: TRBD1
size: few
J: TRBJ1-1
V: TRBV19

CDR3: CASSLVVGENYGYTF
DNA: TGTGCCAGCAGCTTGGTTGTGGGGGAGAACTATGGCTACACCTTC
D: NA
size: NA
J: TRBJ1-2
V: TRBV5-3

CDR3: CASSTRSREGSGDYTF
DNA: TGTGCCAGCAGCACAAGAAGTCGGGAAGGCTCCGGCGACTACACCTTC
D: NA
size: NA
J: TRBJ1-2
V: TRBV9

CDR3: CASSKGLSYGYTF
DNA: TGTGCCAGTAGTAAGGGCCTAAGCTATGGCTACACCTTC
D: NA
size: NA
J: TRBJ1-2
V: TRBV19

CDR3: CASSDLGPGANVLTF
DNA: TGTGCCAGCAGTGATTTGGGTCCTGGGGCCAACGTCCTGACTTTC
D: NA
size: many
J: TRBJ2-6
V: TRBV6-1

CDR3: CASSLGDRRPYEQYF
DNA: TGTGCCAGCAGCTTAGGGGACAGGCGGCCCTACGAGCAGTACTTC
D: TRBD1
size: NA
J: TRBJ2-7
V: TRBV7-9

CDR3: CASSLSSGGATEAFF
DNA: TGTGCCAGCAGTTTATCTTCAGGTGGGGCCACTGAAGCTTTCTTT
D: NA
size: few
J: TRBJ1-1
V: TRBV27

CDR3: CASSSSGGGANTGELFF
DNA: TGTGCCAGCAGTTCCTCCGGGGGGGGGGCGAACACCGGGGAGCTGTTTTTT
D: TRBD2
size: few
J: TRBJ2-2
V: TRBV6-5

CDR3: CASSSRSGGNNEQFF
DNA: TGTGCCAGCAGTTCTAGGAGCGGGGGAAACAATGAGCAGTTCTTC
D: TRBD2
size: few
J: TRBJ2-1
V: TRBV14

CDR3: CASSWTSGASGYEQYF
DNA: TGTGCCAGCAGCTGGACTAGCGGTGCCTCGGGGTACGAGCAGTACTTC
D: TRBD2
size: few
J: TRBJ2-7
V: TRBV7-2

CDR3: CASSYSLGRTNEQFF
DNA: TGTGCCAGCAGTTACTCACTAGGCCGTACGAATGAGCAGTTCTTC
D: NA
size: NA
J: TRBJ2-1
V: TRBV6-5

CDR3: CASSVSGGEVEQFF
DNA: TGTGCCAGCAGTGTCAGCGGGGGAGAGGTTGAGCAGTTCTTC
D: TRBD2
size: once
J: TRBJ2-1
V: TRBV6-4

CDR3: CASSLGYNEKLFF
DNA: TGTGCCAGCAGTTTGGGGTATAATGAAAAACTGTTTTTT
D: NA
size: NA
J: TRBJ1-4
V: TRBV6-1

CDR3: CSVTGNYGYTF
DNA: TGCAGCGTGACAGGAAACTATGGCTACACCTTC
D: NA
size: NA
J: TRBJ1-2
V: TRBV29-1

CDR3: CASSLDTGWPLKDYGYTF
DNA: TGTGCCAGCAGCTTAGACACGGGGTGGCCCCTGAAGGACTATGGCTACACCTTC
D: NA
size: few
J: TRBJ1-2
V: TRBV7-2

CDR3: CASSLIPWDEQFF
DNA: TGTGCCAGCAGTTTAATTCCCTGGGATGAGCAGTTCTTC
D: NA
size: NA
J: TRBJ2-1
V: TRBV28

CDR3: CASSGGAGSTDTQYF
DNA: TGTGCCAGCAGCGGGGGGGCAGGGAGCACAGATACGCAGTATTTT
D: NA
size: NA
J: TRBJ2-3
V: TRBV11-2

CDR3: CASPRGPTEAFF
DNA: TGTGCCAGCCCCCGCGGACCGACTGAAGCTTTCTTT
D: NA
size: many
J: TRBJ1-1
V: TRBV7-2

CDR3: CATSRDRGHQPQHF
DNA: TGTGCCACCAGCAGAGATCGAGGTCACCAGCCCCAGCATTTT
D: NA
size: NA
J: TRBJ1-5
V: TRBV15

CDR3: CATVDDTDTQYF
DNA: TGTGCCACCGTAGACGACACAGATACGCAGTATTTT
D: NA
size: NA
J: TRBJ2-3
V: TRBV6-2/TRBV6-3

CDR3: CASSLWGRGTWNEQFF
DNA: TGTGCCAGCAGCCTCTGGGGCAGGGGAACCTGGAATGAGCAGTTCTTC
D: NA
size: few
J: TRBJ2-1
V: TRBV7-9

CDR3: CASSEPTSGGRREQFF
DNA: TGTGCCAGCAGTGAACCCACTAGCGGGGGGAGGCGTGAGCAGTTCTTC
D: TRBD2
size: NA
J: TRBJ2-1
V: TRBV2

CDR3: CSARTGTGPFRVGNEQFF
DNA: TGCAGTGCTAGGACCGGGACAGGGCCTTTCCGTGTGGGCAATGAGCAGTTCTTC
D: TRBD1
size: NA
J: TRBJ2-1
V: TRBV20-1

CDR3: CASSQEYSGDHTGELFF
DNA: TGCGCCAGCAGCCAAGAATATAGCGGGGATCACACCGGGGAGCTGTTTTTT
D: TRBD2
size: NA
J: TRBJ2-2
V: TRBV4-1

CDR3: CASSLPGGPDTQYF
DNA: TGTGCCAGCAGTTTACCGGGGGGTCCAGATACGCAGTATTTT
D: TRBD2
size: NA
J: TRBJ2-3
V: TRBV27

CDR3: CASTFGGSPEAFF
DNA: TGTGCCAGCACCTTCGGGGGTTCCCCTGAAGCTTTCTTT
D: NA
size: few
J: TRBJ1-1
V: TRBV12-3/TRBV12-4

CDR3: CASSVSGGRYNEQFF
DNA: TGTGCCAGCAGCGTTAGCGGGGGCCGTTACAATGAGCAGTTCTTC
D: TRBD2
size: many
J: TRBJ2-1
V: TRBV7-2

CDR3: CASSVSGTALNQPQHF
DNA: TGTGCCAGTAGTGTCTCCGGGACAGCTCTCAATCAGCCCCAGCATTTT
D: TRBD1
size: few
J: TRBJ1-5
V: TRBV19

CDR3: CASSRQGTSYEQYF
DNA: TGTGCCAGCAGCAGACAGGGGACGAGCTACGAGCAGTACTTC
D: TRBD1
size: many
J: TRBJ2-7
V: TRBV7-9

CDR3: CASSGVERNYNEQFF
DNA: TGTGCCAGCAGTGGTGTGGAGAGGAACTACAATGAGCAGTTCTTC
D: NA
size: few
J: TRBJ2-1
V: TRBV6-8

CDR3: CASSITRGGYEQYF
DNA: TGTGCCAGCAGTATCACGCGGGGGGGCTACGAGCAGTACTTC
D: TRBD2
size: few
J: TRBJ2-7
V: TRBV12-3/TRBV12-4

CDR3: CASSPWAGGMDTQYF
DNA: TGTGCCAGCAGTCCTTGGGCGGGGGGGATGGATACGCAGTATTTT
D: TRBD2
size: few
J: TRBJ2-3
V: TRBV12-3/TRBV12-4

CDR3: CAQAGQGFRTNTGELFF
DNA: TGTGCCCAGGCAGGACAGGGGTTTAGGACGAACACCGGGGAGCTGTTTTTT
D: TRBD1
size: NA
J: TRBJ2-2
V: TRBV6-5

CDR3: CASSFRVGIYNEQFF
DNA: TGTGCCAGCAGTTTCCGGGTGGGGATCTACAATGAGCAGTTCTTC
D: NA
size: NA
J: TRBJ2-1
V: TRBV27

CDR3: CASSQDGAKETQFF
DNA: TGCGCCAGCAGCCAAGATGGCGCGAAAGAGACCCAGTTCTTC
D: NA
size: NA
J: TRBJ2-1
V: TRBV4-1

CDR3: CASSIGSSGTDTQYF
DNA: TGTGCCAGTAGTATCGGGTCTAGCGGCACAGATACGCAGTATTTT
D: NA
size: NA
J: TRBJ2-3
V: TRBV19

CDR3: CASSFGSQYNEQFF
DNA: TGTGCCAGCAGCTTCGGATCTCAATACAATGAGCAGTTCTTC
D: NA
size: NA
J: TRBJ2-1
V: TRBV5-5

CDR3: CASSHRDRDIYEQYF
DNA: TGTGCCAGCAGCCACCGGGACAGGGACATCTACGAGCAGTACTTC
D: TRBD1
size: few
J: TRBJ2-7
V: TRBV7-9

CDR3: CASSLYKTGDGYGYTF
DNA: TGTGCCAGCAGCTTGTATAAGACAGGGGATGGCTATGGCTACACCTTC
D: TRBD1
size: many
J: TRBJ1-2
V: TRBV7-8

CDR3: CASSSLVGRANEQFF
DNA: TGTGCCAGCAGCTCACTAGTGGGTCGGGCCAATGAGCAGTTCTTC
D: NA
size: NA
J: TRBJ2-1
V: TRBV7-3

CDR3: CASSVGPAGQGKGFGYGYTF
DNA: TGTGCCAGCAGCGTAGGACCGGCAGGACAGGGTAAAGGTTTTGGCTATGGCTACACCTTC
D: TRBD1
size: NA
J: TRBJ1-2
V: TRBV9

CDR3: CASSFRGGADEQFF
DNA: TGTGCCAGCAGTTTCAGGGGAGGGGCAGATGAGCAGTTCTTC
D: NA
size: many
J: TRBJ2-1
V: TRBV12-3/TRBV12-4

CDR3: CASSQVEGVNQPQHF
DNA: TGCGCCAGCAGCCAAGTAGAGGGGGTCAATCAGCCCCAGCATTTT
D: NA
size: NA
J: TRBJ1-5
V: TRBV4-1

CDR3: CASSSDREVLWGYTF
DNA: TGTGCCAGCAGCTCCGACAGGGAGGTCCTTTGGGGCTACACCTTC
D: TRBD1
size: NA
J: TRBJ1-2
V: TRBV7-9